This T cell receptor (beta chain) was captured in a study of blood T cell repertoires in COVID-19. Study background: COVID-19 samples collected from the United States, Italy and Spain covered acute and convalescent phases. Sample material is recorded as cDNA or gDNA derived from T cells, B-cell-depleted T cells, or PBMCs.

The germline V gene has CDR1 LGHDT and CDR2 YNNKEL (reference sequence). There are 16 residues in the CDR3. V was clipped by 2 bases and J by 2 bases, with 16 bases between them. Original methodology: Cell counts per sample came from amplifying reference gene primers. Libraries were prepared by immunoSEQ multiplex PCR; TCRdb keeps only in-frame clonotypes and omits some of them. V and J calls plus clone size are reproduced from that table; the DNA served to infer D and trimming. This repertoire shows roughly 330,000 clones, about 86% found once; its top ten account for around 1.2%. This chain connects TRBV3-1 (or the pseudogene TRBV3-2) to TRBJ2-7; D is ambiguous. Sequenced sample: peripheral blood. This TCR came from a woman aged 50 to 60 with acute or convalescent COVID-19. CDR3 sequence (DNA): TGTGCCAGCAGCCAATCAGGCACAGCCCTTGCCTACGAGCAGTACTTC. It codes for CASSQSGTALAYEQYF.